These T cell receptor beta chains were read from a single sample in a study of identical twins. TCRdb redid the calling of the 5' RACE reads with MiXCR, one entry per CDR3 protein. The sample includes fewer than 550,000 distinct CDR3 sequences, around 15% of them seen just once. These records were also assigned to another study, of yellow fever vaccine responses in identical twins.

The specimen was CD4+ T cells sorted from blood. These TCRs come from a woman aged 18-35 years in good health. Each CDR3 is given with its conserved first and last residue. A D gene is named only where the DNA matches it firmly. Only part of the rows carry a size: once, few, many, or a class if the clone is expanded.

NA,NA,TRBJ2-7,TRBV28,CASPSSQRGARGIDEQYF,TGTGCCAGCCCGTCCTCCCAAAGGGGCGCCAGGGGAATAGACGAGCAGTACTTC
TRBD2,NA,TRBJ2-5,TRBV6-1,CASSFREGQETQYF,TGTGCCAGCAGCTTTAGGGAGGGCCAAGAGACCCAGTACTTC
TRBD1,NA,TRBJ1-5,TRBV15,CATSRDSQPGQGTQPQHF,TGTGCCACCAGCAGAGATTCTCAGCCGGGACAGGGGACTCAGCCCCAGCATTTT
TRBD2,NA,TRBJ2-1,TRBV14,CASSQGVRVGIPWTSGDEQFF,TGTGCCAGCAGCCAAGGGGTTCGGGTTGGTATTCCGTGGACTAGCGGCGATGAGCAGTTCTTC
TRBD2,once,TRBJ2-7,TRBV20-1,CSARDAQRPGGGYEQYF,TGCAGTGCTAGAGATGCCCAAAGACCGGGAGGGGGTTACGAGCAGTACTTC
TRBD1,NA,TRBJ2-7,TRBV28,CASTGTGGYEQHF,TGTGCCAGTACCGGGACAGGGGGCTACGAGCAGCACTTC
NA,few,TRBJ2-1,TRBV12-3/TRBV12-4,CASSPLLKSSYNEQFF,TGTGCCAGCAGTCCCCTACTCAAAAGCTCCTACAATGAGCAGTTCTTC
NA,NA,TRBJ2-3,TRBV12-3/TRBV12-4,CASSLRGGRDTQYF,TGTGCCAGCAGTTTAAGGGGGGGCCGGGATACGCAGTATTTT
TRBD2,NA,TRBJ2-7,TRBV6-4,CASSVLAGMEQYF,TGTGCCAGCAGTGTACTAGCGGGAATGGAGCAGTACTTC
TRBD1,many,TRBJ1-1,TRBV6-1,CASSLTGQGRIEAFF,TGTGCCAGCAGTCTAACTGGACAGGGGAGAATTGAAGCTTTCTTT
TRBD1,few,TRBJ2-2,TRBV5-6,CASSLYGQGRITGELFF,TGTGCCAGCAGCTTGTACGGACAGGGGCGAATCACCGGGGAGCTGTTTTTT
NA,few,TRBJ2-7,TRBV6-2/TRBV6-3,CASSYGRGRNSYEQYF,TGTGCCAGCAGTTACGGAAGGGGACGGAACTCCTACGAGCAGTACTTC
TRBD1,NA,TRBJ1-1,TRBV7-9,CASSRGQGVEAFF,TGTGCCAGCAGCCGCGGACAGGGGGTCGAAGCTTTCTTT
NA,few,TRBJ2-5,TRBV7-7,CASSPDRLQETQYF,TGTGCTAGCAGCCCCGACAGACTTCAAGAGACCCAGTACTTC
NA,many,TRBJ2-1,TRBV7-3,CASSLLGGSYNEQFF,TGTGCCAGCAGCTTATTAGGGGGGTCCTACAATGAGCAGTTCTTC